These T cell receptor beta chains were read from a single sample in a study of blood T cells in healthy people across ages. One entry per CDR3 protein, called by TCRdb with MiXCR from the 5' RACE reads. Counted here are about 1,500,000 distinct CDR3 sequences, approximately 40% occurring once; the ten biggest clones make up 6.5% to 10%. The specimen was blood. These receptors came from a woman younger than 35 in good health. CDR3s include the opening cysteine and the closing phenylalanine or tryptophan. The D gene is left open where the match is weak. Some rows have no size entry. The others give once, few or many, or a class for an expanded clone.

abundance	j_gene	d_gene	v_gene	CDR3aa	CDR3nt
.	TRBJ2-4	.	TRBV3-1	CASSQDKGSFLAKNIQYF	TGTGCCAGCAGCCAAGATAAGGGGAGCTTCTTAGCCAAAAACATTCAGTACTTC
.	TRBJ1-2	.	TRBV20-1	CSARAGGRVDGYTF	TGCAGTGCTAGAGCGGGGGGGCGCGTGGATGGCTACACCTTC
.	TRBJ1-1	.	TRBV10-3	CAISESGGANTEAFF	TGTGCCATCAGTGAGTCCGGCGGGGCGAACACTGAAGCTTTCTTT
.	TRBJ2-7	TRBD1	TRBV20-1	CSARVAGQGGHEQYF	TGCAGCGCTAGAGTGGCGGGACAGGGAGGCCACGAGCAGTACTTC
few	TRBJ1-2	.	TRBV7-2	CASSLWEAMNYGYTF	TGTGCCAGCAGCTTATGGGAGGCGATGAACTATGGCTACACCTTC
.	TRBJ2-2	TRBD2	TRBV2	CASRRGELSGELFF	TGTGCCAGCAGGCGGGGGGAGTTGTCCGGGGAGCTGTTTTTT
few	TRBJ2-3	TRBD1	TRBV12-5	CASGSQGTTDTQYF	TGTGCTAGTGGATCACAGGGGACCACAGATACGCAGTATTTT
few	TRBJ2-3	.	TRBV3-1	CASGIARRAVFDTQYF	TGTGCCAGCGGGATAGCACGGCGTGCTGTGTTTGATACGCAGTATTTT
.	TRBJ2-7	.	TRBV7-6	CASSLEFSGGASSYEQYF	TGTGCCAGCAGCTTAGAGTTCAGTGGCGGGGCTAGCTCCTACGAGCAGTACTTC
.	TRBJ1-2	.	TRBV5-1	CASSWVQDTQNGYTF	TGCGCCAGCAGCTGGGTACAGGATACACAGAATGGCTACACCTTC
once	TRBJ2-2	.	TRBV5-1	CASSFPLTSPTGELFF	TGCGCCAGCAGCTTCCCCTTGACTAGTCCCACCGGGGAGCTGTTTTTT
.	TRBJ1-2	.	TRBV28	CATTPDTGLNYGYTF	TGTGCCACCACCCCGGACACAGGGCTAAACTATGGCTACACCTTC
.	TRBJ1-1	TRBD1	TRBV7-2	CASSPPTGSNTEAFF	TGTGCCAGCAGCCCTCCGACAGGGAGCAACACTGAAGCTTTCTTT
.	TRBJ2-1	.	TRBV4-2	CASSQEYGSSIYNEQFF	TGTGCCAGCAGCCAAGAGTATGGCTCATCTATCTACAATGAGCAGTTCTTC
.	TRBJ2-7	.	TRBV3-1	CASSQQLGYSYEQYF	TGTGCCAGCAGCCAGCAACTGGGATACTCCTACGAGCAGTACTTC
.	TRBJ1-1	.	TRBV20-1	CSARGVAEAFF	TGCAGTGCCAGAGGGGTTGCTGAAGCTTTCTTT
.	TRBJ2-5	TRBD2	TRBV10-3	CAISESAGVQETQYF	TGTGCCATCAGTGAGTCGGCGGGGGTCCAAGAGACCCAGTACTTC
.	TRBJ2-5	TRBD2	TRBV7-6	CASSLAVFAGEQNEQYF	TGTGCCAGCAGCTTAGCGGTTTTTGCGGGAGAGCAAAATGAGCAGTACTTC
.	TRBJ2-5	TRBD2	TRBV28	CASSLMASGGSAAQYF	TGTGCCAGCAGTTTAATGGCTAGCGGGGGCTCGGCGGCCCAGTACTTC
few	TRBJ1-5	TRBD1	TRBV13	CASSPGQGNPQPQHF	TGTGCCAGCAGCCCGGGACAGGGAAATCCTCAGCCCCAGCATTTT
.	TRBJ1-2	.	TRBV4-2	CASSQEGVRYGYTF	TGTGCCAGCAGCCAAGAGGGGGTCCGCTATGGCTACACCTTC
few	TRBJ2-1	TRBD2	TRBV11-2	CASSTLLAGGLNEQFF	TGTGCCAGCAGCACGCTACTAGCGGGAGGGCTGAATGAGCAGTTCTTC
.	TRBJ2-5	.	TRBV25-1	CASSAPGETQYF	TGTGCCAGCAGTGCCCCAGGAGAGACCCAGTACTTC
.	TRBJ2-7	.	TRBV6-6	CAGSYSFEQYF	TGTGCCGGCAGTTACTCTTTCGAGCAGTACTTC
.	TRBJ1-2	TRBD1	TRBV4-1	CASSQDAGTGGWYGYTF	TGCGCCAGCAGCCAAGACGCCGGGACAGGGGGGTGGTATGGCTACACCTTC
few	TRBJ2-1	TRBD1	TRBV12-3/TRBV12-4	CASSHPGQGRNEQFF	TGTGCCAGCAGTCATCCGGGACAGGGAAGGAATGAGCAGTTCTTC
few	TRBJ2-5	.	TRBV2	CASSKAWGDRETQYF	TGTGCCAGCAGCAAGGCCTGGGGTGATAGGGAGACCCAGTACTTC
.	TRBJ2-7	TRBD2	TRBV6-5	CASSGTRLAGGEQYF	TGTGCCAGCAGTGGTACCCGGCTCGCGGGGGGCGAGCAGTACTTC
few	TRBJ2-5	.	TRBV27	CASGVVMGYQETQYF	TGTGCCAGCGGAGTAGTGATGGGGTACCAAGAGACCCAGTACTTC
.	TRBJ2-7	.	TRBV18	CASSPPVGSNEQYF	TGTGCCAGCTCACCACCGGTGGGGTCCAATGAGCAGTACTTC
few	TRBJ1-2	.	TRBV20-1	CSARGQQNTYGYTF	TGCAGTGCTAGAGGGCAGCAAAACACCTATGGCTACACCTTC
few	TRBJ2-2	TRBD2	TRBV3-1	CASSQLTGGPTGELFF	TGTGCCAGCAGCCAACTAACGGGGGGGCCCACCGGGGAGCTGTTTTTT